This T cell receptor beta chain emerged from a study of T cell repertoires in cytomegalovirus infection. Study at large: Recently identified HLA-C-restricted CMV epitopes were among the peptides used. An indication of both CMV infection and matching HLA type came from public TCR beta signatures. Study results and limitations: Identification of carriers of CMV plus the relevant HLA was performed using cumulative public TCR beta family frequency. There were HLA-C-restricted CMV-specific TCR beta clonotypes dominating the ex vivo response.

Points on this clonotype: The antigen is undetermined.

TCRdb reprocessed the reads via MiXCR and lists one record per CDR3 protein. The sample has about 890,000 distinct CDR3 sequences, 30% to 40% seen once. The CDR3 sequence is 13 residues long. V shed 3 bases, J shed 3 bases, and the junction held 1 base outside the gene matches. Germline CDR1 and CDR2: MNHNS and SASEGT. V gene TRBV6-1 combines with J gene TRBJ2-7; 8 bases are shared with TRBD1. Sequenced here: cultured CD8+ T cells from PBMCs, sampled from culture after CMV antigen stimulation. The receptor's source is a human donor in good health (CMV status not recorded). Some clones in this sample may be carry-over from other donors' samples. The CDR3 DNA sequence: TGTGCCAGCAGTGAGGACAGGGACTACGAGCAGTACTTC. It specifies CASSEDRDYEQYF.